Presented here are 16 T cell receptor beta chains from one specimen sequenced in a study of T cell repertoires in cytomegalovirus infection. For these TCRs, the target antigens are not known. TCRdb re-called the reads with MiXCR, one entry per CDR3 protein. The sample carries 450,000 to 600,000 distinct CDR3 sequences, about 44% recorded once. This specimen consisted of cultured PBMCs, obtained from culture after CMV antigen stimulation. These receptors were taken from a human donor in good health (CMV status not recorded). Some clones in this sample may be carry-over from other donors' samples.

The chain has TRBV4-1 and TRBJ2-6; tentative D call: TRBD1 (5 bases). CDR3 length: 16 amino acids. Looked up from germline, CDR1 is MGHRA and CDR2 is YSYEKL. V was cut by 1 base and J by 0 bases, with 7 bases left in between. CDR3 nucleotides: TGCGCCAGCAGCCAAGGGGGCCTCTCTGGGGCCAACGTCCTGACTTTC. Amino acid sequence: CASSQGGLSGANVLTF.

The chain combines TRBV27 with TRBJ2-3; the D gene is possibly TRBD2 (6 bases). The germline V gene has CDR1 MNHEY and CDR2 SMNVEV (reference sequence). V shed 6 bases and J shed 0 bases, with 10 bases lying between them. This CDR3 comprises 14 residues. The CDR3 here is CASSRGRSTDTQYF. The CDR3 DNA sequence: TGTGCCAGCAGCCGAGGGAGGAGCACAGATACGCAGTATTTT.

The J gene is TRBJ1-3, the V gene TRBV6-1; TRBD1 matches at 8 bases. Germline CDR1 MNHNS, CDR2 SASEGT. V lost 7 bases, J lost 8 bases, and 7 bases stayed unmatched. This CDR3 comprises 13 residues. The CDR3 DNA reads as TGTGCCAGCATTCCCAGGGGGCTGGACACCATATATTTT. Translated: CASIPRGLDTIYF.

In this sample, this clonotype turned up once. The V call is TRBV23-1, the J call TRBJ2-2; the D gene could be TRBD1 or TRBD2 (5 bases each). TRBV23-1 falls under the ORF class, with uncertain function. V was trimmed by 3 bases and J by 6 bases, leaving 8 bases between them. This CDR3 has 13 residues. CDR3 coding DNA: TGCGCCAGCAGTCAGGGGACCCCCGGGGAGCTGTTTTTT. The encoded protein is CASSQGTPGELFF.

The genes are TRBV7-2 and TRBJ2-1; D is possibly TRBD2 (6 bases). Germline lookup yields CDR1 SGHTA and CDR2 FQGNSA. The V gene lost 5 bases and the J gene lost 6 bases, with 14 bases spanning the gap. The CDR3 is 14 residues long. In nucleotides, the CDR3 is TGTGCCAGCAGCGCCCAGTTGGGGGGCAATGAGCAGTTCTTC. It specifies CASSAQLGGNEQFF.

This clonotype was observed a single time. This chain uses TRBV4-2 with TRBJ1-3; the match to TRBD1 covers 7 bases. The germline CDR1 and CDR2 sequences are LGHNA and YNFKEQ. The CDR3 length is 15 residues. V was clipped by 0 bases and J by 4 bases; unmatched bases: 3. CDR3: CASSQERGPGNTIYF. Written as DNA, the CDR3 is TGTGCCAGCAGCCAAGAGAGGGGGCCCGGAAACACCATATATTTT.

The chain recombines TRBV5-5 with TRBJ1-1; TRBD1 is a possible D gene (5 bases). CDR1 is SGHKS and CDR2 is YYEKEE in the germline V gene (reference sequence). The CDR3 spans 16 residues. V was cut by 4 bases and J by 5 bases, with 21 bases left in between. CDR3 nucleotides: TGTGCCAGCAGCGGAGGGGTAGGCAGGGTCCATACTGAAGCTTTCTTT. Its translation: CASSGGVGRVHTEAFF.

This clonotype was counted a few times. The V gene is TRBV29-1, the J gene TRBJ2-3, with TRBD2 matching 12 bases. CDR3 length: 15 residues. The V segment lost 1 base and the J segment 3 bases; nucleotides outside the gene matches: 2. Germline V CDR1 and CDR2: SQVTM, ANQGSEA. In DNA, the CDR3 is TGCAGCGTTGAAGGGACTAGCGGGGATACAGATACGCAGTATTTT. The encoded protein is CSVEGTSGDTDTQYF.

This clonotype has a handful of counts. This rearrangement joins TRBV6-2 or TRBV6-3 to TRBJ2-7, with D perhaps matching TRBD2 (6 bases). Germline-derived CDR1 and CDR2 are MNHEY and SVGEGT. The CDR3 loop spans 18 amino acids. V was clipped by 5 bases and J by 0 bases, with 23 bases between them. The CDR3 is CASSPFLATRSSSYEQYF. CDR3 sequence (DNA): TGTGCCAGCAGTCCCTTTCTAGCGACAAGATCGAGCTCCTACGAGCAGTACTTC.

Here the CDR3 reads CASSSGVSNTGELFF. DNA for the CDR3: TGTGCCAGCAGCTCCGGGGTATCGAACACCGGGGAGCTGTTTTTT. The J gene is TRBJ2-2, the V gene TRBV7-9; D perhaps matches TRBD2 (5 bases). Germline V gene lookup returns CDR1 SEHNR and CDR2 FQNEAQ (reference sequence). V shed 4 bases and J shed 0 bases, with 9 bases lying between them. CDR3 length equals 15 residues.

The chain carries TRBV7-6 and TRBJ2-3; D uncertain. The V end was cut by 3 bases, the J end by 2 bases, with 24 bases between. The CDR3 totals 19 residues. CDR1 SGHVS and CDR2 FNYEAQ come from the germline V gene. CDR3 in DNA: TGTGCCAGCAGCTTCTACGGCTGGCGAGCCACCCCCGACACAGATACGCAGTATTTT. It is translated as CASSFYGWRATPDTDTQYF.

This clonotype has only a few counts. The chain joins TRBV4-1 to TRBJ1-5, with D uncertain. Trimming took off 0 bases at V and 3 bases at J, with 9 bases between the two ends. The CDR3 consists of 15 residues. Germline V lookup: CDR1 MGHRA, CDR2 YSYEKL. Here the CDR3 reads CASSQDGQLNQPQHF. The CDR3 nucleotides are TGCGCCAGCAGCCAAGATGGTCAACTCAATCAGCCCCAGCATTTT.

This clonotype was detected ten times or more. This rearrangement joins TRBV6-1 to TRBJ1-2; no clear D. The CDR3 is made up of 13 amino acids. The V end was cut by 6 bases, the J end by 0 bases, with 8 bases between. CDR1 is MNHNS, CDR2 SASEGT, per germline. The DNA for the CDR3 is TGTGCCAGCAGGACGGATTCTAACTATGGCTACACCTTC. Protein sequence: CASRTDSNYGYTF.

The rearrangement links TRBV6-6 to TRBJ1-6; D not resolved. Germline V gives CDR1 MNHNY, CDR2 SVGAGI (reference sequence). This CDR3 has 15 amino acids. Trimming shortened V by 5 bases and J by 1 base, and 9 bases separated the two germline ends. For the CDR3, the DNA is TGTGCCAGCAGTGATCCCCGTTCCTATAATTCACCCCTCCACTTT. Its protein is CASSDPRSYNSPLHF.

This sequence joins TRBV7-8 and TRBJ2-7; D ambiguous. CDR1 is SGHVS, CDR2 FQNEAQ, per germline. Trimming left V 5 bases short and J 5 bases short, with 13 bases between. This CDR3 comprises 13 residues. In nucleotides, the CDR3 is TGTGCCAGCAGCCCTCCGTCTAGAAACGAGCAGTACTTC. Protein sequence: CASSPPSRNEQYF.

This clonotype was recorded a few times. V and J are TRBV7-8 and TRBJ1-1; D call uncertain. V shed 5 bases and J shed 7 bases, with 14 bases lying between them. Germline-derived CDR1 and CDR2 are SGHVS and FQNEAQ. This CDR3 is built from 13 residues. The CDR3, as DNA: TGTGCCAGCAGCAATTACTGGGTGGGTGAAGCTTTCTTT. Translating it yields CASSNYWVGEAFF.